The TCR beta chain under discussion was sequenced for a study of blood T cell repertoires in COVID-19 (TCRdb year 2020). Broadly, across the study: Samples from collaborators originated in the United States, Italy and Spain and spanned both the acute and convalescent phases of COVID-19. HLA class I and class II types, where available, came from metadata supplied by the sample provider rather than from assay-based typing. The sample metadata nearly always contained a de-identified subject ID, COVID-19 status, age in years and sex. The repertoires were released in a freely available public database meant as a resource for research on the immune response to SARS-CoV-2. The dataset comprised deeply sampled blood TCRbeta repertoires from subjects exposed to, actively infected with, or recovered from COVID-19. The samples were drawn from two sources: the first 160 participants of the ongoing ImmuneRACE study, and 1,200 or so subjects contributed by 6 global collaborators. The material from the prospective study consisted of cDNA or gDNA derived from T cells, B-cell-depleted T cells, or PBMCs.

The collaborating institutions used their own protocols to collect whole blood in K2EDTA tubes. For TCRbeta analysis, collaborator samples were shipped as frozen whole blood, as isolated PBMCs, or as DNA extracted from either sample type. V gives up 5 bases and J gives up 3 bases, and the segment between their germline ends measures 14 bases. Looking up the germline V gene yields CDR1 SNHLY and CDR2 FYNNEI. From its cysteine to its phenylalanine, the CDR3 spans 14 amino acids. Only CDR3 DNA is held: 42 bases, read in frame from base 1. The immunoSEQ Assay, a bias-controlled multiplex PCR, was used to amplify TCRbeta CDR3 regions from genomic DNA. On the study's bioinformatics: The number of nucleated cells in each sample was estimated from the amplification of reference gene primers within the assay. To quantify the absolute abundance of each unique TCRbeta CDR3 rearrangement, sequence reads were collapsed and filtered. For each sample, productive Simpson clonality was calculated as the square root of Simpson's diversity index across productive rearrangements. The clones in this table, taken by TCRdb from immuneACCESS, are in-frame only. Not every clone is retained; where verified, under half of the shortfall comes from an unresolved V gene, and the cause of the rest is unknown. The V and J calls and clone size were taken over from that table, and D and trimming were inferred from the DNA. For this sample there are more than 85,000 clones; just under 90% appear just once. Around 1.1% of the sample goes to the ten largest clones.

There are a few counts of this clone. It lacks a known antigen. Qualities for individual bases were not recorded, and no much larger clone is one base off. Here is what the overall study found, with its caveats: The quantity of clinical and demographic metadata differed by source and by participant and was supplied without curation.

The clonotype was recovered from a human donor in a cohort sampled during active COVID-19. This chain is built from TRBV2 and TRBJ2-7; matching of 6 bases hints at TRBD2 as the D gene. Material: peripheral blood. CDR3 loop: CASSLERALYEQYF. At the DNA level, the sequence is TGTGCCAGCAGTCTGGAGCGGGCCCTCTACGAGCAGTACTTC. Here the CDR3 is joined to the reference TRBV2 and TRBJ2-7 genes, and the full variable domain is: EPEVTQTPSHQVTQMGQEVILRCVPISNHLYFYWYRQILGQKVEFLVSFYNNEISEKSEIFDDQFSVERPDGSNFTLKIRSTKLEDSAMYFCASSLERALYEQYFGPGTRLTVT.